These 6 T cell receptor beta chains share one sample of origin, sequenced in a study of lymphopenia after photon versus proton radiotherapy. Repertoires were generated with immunoSEQ multiplex PCR, while TCRdb's copy carries only in-frame clones and drops some. This sample has around 29,000 clones; roughly 89% occur once, and the top ten carry around 47%. The sample was peripheral blood, taken from a patient treated with proton-based radiotherapy. The receptors originated from a woman aged 55-70 years with cholangiocarcinoma. Some clones in this sample may be carry-over from other donors' samples.

This clone appeared a few times. V and J are TRBV29-1 and TRBJ1-5, with 8 bases identical to TRBD1. Germline CDR1 and CDR2: SQVTM and ANQGSEA. The CDR3 has 15 residues. The J segment lost 3 bases and the V segment lost 5 bases, leaving 9 bases of the junction unmatched. The chain's CDR3 is CSVSQQGGNNQPQHF. The CDR3 DNA sequence: TGCAGCGTTTCTCAACAGGGGGGAAACAATCAGCCCCAGCATTTT.

This clone was detected a few times. This chain connects TRBV10-1 to TRBJ2-5, with 7 bases identical to TRBD2. CDR3 size: 15 residues. V lost 4 bases to trimming and J lost 1 base; unmatched junction nucleotides: 6. CDR1 and CDR2 from the germline V gene are WNHNN and SYGVQD (reference sequence). CDR3 protein: CASSAGVAGQETQYF. CDR3 in DNA: TGCGCCAGCAGTGCGGGGGTAGCGGGCCAAGAGACCCAGTACTTC.

The rearrangement uses TRBV5-1 and TRBJ2-1, with 12 bases identical to TRBD1. The CDR3 runs to 17 residues. The trim removed 4 bases at V and 1 base at J, leaving 6 bases unmatched. Germline CDR1 reads SGHRS; CDR2 reads YFSETQ. The CDR3 nucleotides are TGCGCCAGCAGCCGGGGACAGGGGGCCCTATCCTACAATGAGCAGTTCTTC. Translation: CASSRGQGALSYNEQFF.

In this sample, this clone turned up once. The chain links TRBV30 to TRBJ2-2; D is ambiguous. V lost 4 bases and J 0 bases, leaving 9 bases between the germline ends. This CDR3 has 14 amino acids. Per the germline V gene, CDR1 is GTSNPN and CDR2 is SVGIG (reference sequence). CDR3 residues: CAWNWLANTGELFF. DNA for the CDR3: TGTGCCTGGAATTGGCTAGCGAACACCGGGGAGCTGTTTTTT.

This chain uses TRBV7-8 with TRBJ1-3, with D perhaps TRBD1 (6 bases). Germline values: CDR1 SGHVS, CDR2 FQNEAQ. CDR3 size: 16 residues. V lost 2 bases to trimming and J lost 0 bases, with 11 bases between them. Here the CDR3 DNA reads TGTGCCAGCAGCTTAAGGACAGCCATCTCTGGAAACACCATATATTTT. This gives the protein CASSLRTAISGNTIYF. Together with reference TRBV7-8 and TRBJ1-3, the CDR3 gives the full variable domain: GAGVSQSPRYKVAKRGQDVALRCDPISGHVSLFWYQQALGQGPEFLTYFQNEAQLDKSGLPSDRFFAERPEGSVSTLKIQRTQQEDSAVYLCASSLRTAISGNTIYFGEGSWLTVV.

The V and J genes are TRBV4-3 and TRBJ2-7; 9 bases agree with TRBD2. V trimming: 1 base; J trimming: 5 bases; junction bases outside the gene matches: 9. CDR1 is LGHNA and CDR2 is YSLEER in the germline V gene. The CDR3 has 16 residues. The CDR3 nucleotides are TGCGCCAGCAGCCAAGCCGGGACTAGCCCCCTCCACGAGCAGTACTTC. This translates into CASSQAGTSPLHEQYF.